This T cell receptor (beta chain) was documented in a study of blood T cell repertoires in COVID-19. Study as a whole: The analysed material was cDNA or gDNA that came from T cells, B-cell-depleted T cells, or PBMCs.

Per the germline V gene, CDR1 is MNHEY and CDR2 is SVGAGI. This CDR3 contains 15 residues. V dropped 5 bases and J dropped 7 bases, with 17 bases sitting between them. Assignment of participants to cohorts was predicated upon participant-reported clinical history. In the source study's methods: Reference gene primer amplification yielded estimated nucleated cell counts. Clones were read by immunoSEQ multiplex PCR, and TCRdb kept only the in-frame ones, dropping some. The DNA was the basis for D and trimming; V, J and clone size are from that table. The data show some 260,000 clones, around nine tenths seen once.

The sequence came from a woman under 30 who had recovered from COVID-19. This chain joins TRBV6-5 and TRBJ1-4; a possible D gene is TRBD1 (6 bases). Specimen: PBMCs or T cells enriched from blood (not recorded which). The CDR3 nucleotides are TGTGCCAGCAGTAAAAACAGGGCTGGGCGTGAAAAACTGTTTTTT. Its protein product is CASSKNRAGREKLFF.